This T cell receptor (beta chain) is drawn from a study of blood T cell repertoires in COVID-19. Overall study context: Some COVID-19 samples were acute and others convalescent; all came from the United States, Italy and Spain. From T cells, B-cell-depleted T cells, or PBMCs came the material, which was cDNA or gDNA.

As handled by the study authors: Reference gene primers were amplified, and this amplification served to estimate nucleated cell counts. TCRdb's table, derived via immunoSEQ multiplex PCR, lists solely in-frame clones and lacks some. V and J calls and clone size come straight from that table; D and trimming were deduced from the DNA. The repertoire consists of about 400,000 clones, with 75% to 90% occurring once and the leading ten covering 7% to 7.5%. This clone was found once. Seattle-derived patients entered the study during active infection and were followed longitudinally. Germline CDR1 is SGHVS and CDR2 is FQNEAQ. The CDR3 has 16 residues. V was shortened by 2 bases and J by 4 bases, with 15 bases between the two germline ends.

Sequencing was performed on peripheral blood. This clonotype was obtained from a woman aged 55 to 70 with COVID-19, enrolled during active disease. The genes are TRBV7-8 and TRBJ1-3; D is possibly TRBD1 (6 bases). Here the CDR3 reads CASSLQGGSFGNTIYF. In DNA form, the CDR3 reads TGTGCCAGCAGCTTACAAGGGGGTAGTTTCGGAAACACCATATATTTT.